This entry concerns a single T cell receptor beta chain. This sample was included in a study of blood T cell repertoires in COVID-19. Study-wide context: PBMCs, B-cell-depleted T cells, or T cells were the source of the cDNA or gDNA that made up the material.

In the original processing: Estimation of nucleated cell counts was performed using reference gene primer amplification. Libraries were prepared by immunoSEQ multiplex PCR; TCRdb keeps only in-frame clonotypes and omits some of them. Clonal size and the V and J genes are those of that table, whereas D and trimming came from the DNA. The table shows fewer than 300,000 clones, with under 85% occurring only once. Recruited during active infection, patients (from Seattle) were subsequently followed longitudinally. In germline, CDR1 is MDHEN, CDR2 SYDVKM. Trimming removed 5 bases at V and 4 bases at J, with 14 bases between. The CDR3 covers 14 residues.

The sample consisted of peripheral blood. This clonotype originated in a human donor with COVID-19, enrolled during active disease. The donor label of this sample is uncertain. The chain couples TRBV28 to TRBJ2-5; D possibly corresponds to TRBD2 (5 bases). CDR3 protein: CASSPPLAGETQYF. The CDR3, as DNA: TGTGCCAGCAGTCCCCCCCTAGCCGGAGAGACCCAGTACTTC. Full variable domain (rest looked up from reference TRBV28 and TRBJ2-5): DVKVTQSSRYLVKRTGEKVFLECVQDMDHENMFWYRQDPGLGLRLIYFSYDVKMKEKGDIPEGYSVSREKKERFSLILESASTNQTSMYLCASSPPLAGETQYFGPGTRLLVL.